This T cell receptor beta chain was recovered during a study of T-cell memory formation after mild COVID-19. Whole-study findings and limits: Cross-reactive memory appears to have joined, as suggested by some responding clones showing up in pre-infection memory.

As concerns this clonotype: The antigen is undetermined.

J gave up 2 bases and V 5 bases, and 4 bases lay outside the gene matches. From germline, CDR1 is SGHRS and CDR2 YFSETQ. This CDR3 contains 14 residues. TCR alpha and TCR beta cDNA libraries with sample barcodes and UMIs came from 5'RACE using constant-segment primers. TCRdb re-derived calls from the 5' RACE reads in MiXCR, one entry per CDR3 protein. The repertoire has roughly 250,000 distinct CDR3 sequences, around 15% of them found once; the top ten carry approximately 3.4%. Sequenced sample: PBMCs or a T cell subset sorted from them (not recorded which). V gene TRBV5-1 combines with J gene TRBJ2-3; 8 nucleotides line up with TRBD2. This receptor was identified in a man between 18 and 29 years old who had mild COVID-19 (a few samples of this study predate the infection). Cell type and time point are not known. CDR3 sequence: CASRQLAVTDTQYF. The CDR3 DNA reads TGCGCCAGCAGGCAACTAGCGGTCACAGATACGCAGTATTTT.